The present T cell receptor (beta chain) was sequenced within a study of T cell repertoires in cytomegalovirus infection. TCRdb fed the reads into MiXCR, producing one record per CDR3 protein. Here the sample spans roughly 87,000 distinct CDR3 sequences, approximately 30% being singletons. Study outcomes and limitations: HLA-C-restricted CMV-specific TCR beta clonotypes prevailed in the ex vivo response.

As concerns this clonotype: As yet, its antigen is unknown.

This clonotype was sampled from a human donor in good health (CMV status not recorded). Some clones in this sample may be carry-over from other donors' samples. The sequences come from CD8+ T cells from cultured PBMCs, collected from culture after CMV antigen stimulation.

CDR3 sequence reads: CASSPVTGRRRTYEQYF. In DNA form, the CDR3 reads TGCGCCAGCAGCCCAGTAACCGGTCGGAGACGGACCTACGAGCAGTACTTC. The chain joins TRBV4-1 to TRBJ2-7; D gene ambiguous. Germline loops: CDR1 MGHRA, CDR2 YSYEKL. V lost 4 bases to trimming and J lost 2 bases, with 21 bases between them. The CDR3 extends over 17 amino acids.